This T cell receptor (beta chain) was documented in a study of neoadjuvant anti-PD-1 for oral cavity cancer. The table lists this clone with a few counts. The target antigen is unknown. One end of the junction fails to match germline, which may point to a read error. Study results and caveats: Pretreatment Treg/Th17 ratio correlated inversely with post-treatment tumor clonality. With three patients per group, TCR findings need larger cohorts.

The CDR3 contains 9 residues. Per germline, CDR1 MNHNS and CDR2 SASEGT. TCRdb keeps only in-frame clones here, not all; method: immunoSEQ multiplex PCR. Here the sample spans a few thousand clones, 50% to 60% being singletons. Time point of the sample: after neoadjuvant nivolumab, at surgical resection. Patients had HPV-negative, locally advanced oral cavity squamous cell carcinoma. This sample comprised tumor tissue, obtained after nivolumab (anti-PD-1) treatment. The sequence came from a person aged 35-79 years with oral cavity squamous cell carcinoma. The rearrangement joins TRBV6-1 to TRBJ1-2; D unresolved. The CDR3 coding sequence is TGTGCCAGCTCAAGTCAGCATACTTTC. Translating it yields CASSSQHTF.